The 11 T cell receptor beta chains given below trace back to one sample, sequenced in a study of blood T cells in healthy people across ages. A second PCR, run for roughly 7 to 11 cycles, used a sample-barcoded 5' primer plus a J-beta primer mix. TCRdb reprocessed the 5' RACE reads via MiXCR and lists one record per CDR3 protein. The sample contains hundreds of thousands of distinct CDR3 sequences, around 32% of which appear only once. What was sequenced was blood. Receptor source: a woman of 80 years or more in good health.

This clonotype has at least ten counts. The CDR3: CAIRGQGGEQYF. CDR3 nucleotides: TGTGCCATCAGGGGACAGGGGGGCGAGCAGTACTTC. V is TRBV10-3 and J is TRBJ2-7; 11 bases match TRBD1. V was clipped by 6 bases and J by 6 bases; unmatched bases: 1. The CDR3 is made up of 12 amino acids. Germline lookup yields CDR1 ENHRY and CDR2 SYGVKD.

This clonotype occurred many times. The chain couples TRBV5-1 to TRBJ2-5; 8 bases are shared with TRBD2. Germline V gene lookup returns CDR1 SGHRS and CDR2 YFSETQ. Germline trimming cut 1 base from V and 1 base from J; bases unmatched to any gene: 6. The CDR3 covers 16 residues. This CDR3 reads CASSLLPAGGQETQYF. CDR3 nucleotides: TGCGCCAGCAGCTTGCTCCCCGCGGGGGGCCAAGAGACCCAGTACTTC.

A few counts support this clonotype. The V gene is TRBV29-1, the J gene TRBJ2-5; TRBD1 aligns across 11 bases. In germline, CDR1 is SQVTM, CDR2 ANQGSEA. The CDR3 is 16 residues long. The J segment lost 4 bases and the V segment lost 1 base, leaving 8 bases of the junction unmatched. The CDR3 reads CSVEGVRDRGSETQYF. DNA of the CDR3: TGCAGCGTTGAAGGTGTTCGGGACAGGGGGTCAGAGACCCAGTACTTC. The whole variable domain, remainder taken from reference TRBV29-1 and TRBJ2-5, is SAVISQKPSRDICQRGTSLTIQCQVDSQVTMMFWYRQQPGQSLTLIATANQGSEATYESGFVIDKFPISRPNLTFSTLTVSNMSPEDSSIYLCSVEGVRDRGSETQYFGPGTRLLVL.

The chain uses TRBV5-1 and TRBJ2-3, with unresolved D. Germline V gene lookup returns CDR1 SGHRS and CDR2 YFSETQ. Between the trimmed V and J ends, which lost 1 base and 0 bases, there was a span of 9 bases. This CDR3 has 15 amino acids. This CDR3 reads CASSLRDASTDTQYF. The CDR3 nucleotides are TGCGCCAGCAGCTTGAGAGATGCTAGCACAGATACGCAGTATTTT.

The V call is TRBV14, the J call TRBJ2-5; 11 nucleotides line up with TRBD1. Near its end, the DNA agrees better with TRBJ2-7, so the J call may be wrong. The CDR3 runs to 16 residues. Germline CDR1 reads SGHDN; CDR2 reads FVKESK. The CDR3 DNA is TGTGCCAGCAGCCACTTTGGACAGGGGGCTTACCACGAGCAGTACTTC. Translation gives CASSHFGQGAYHEQYF.

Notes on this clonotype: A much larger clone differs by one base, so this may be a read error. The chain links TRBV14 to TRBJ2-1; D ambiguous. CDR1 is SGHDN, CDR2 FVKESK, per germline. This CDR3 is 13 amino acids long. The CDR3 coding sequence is TGTGCCGGCAGCCAAGCCCTTTCCAATGAGCAGTTCTTC. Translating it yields CAGSQALSNEQFF. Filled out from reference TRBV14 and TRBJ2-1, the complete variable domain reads EAGVTQFPSHSVIEKGQTVTLRCDPISGHDNLYWYRRVMGKEIKFLLHFVKESKQDESGMPNNRFLAERTGGTYSTLKVQPAELEDSGVYFCAGSQALSNEQFFGPGTRLTVL.

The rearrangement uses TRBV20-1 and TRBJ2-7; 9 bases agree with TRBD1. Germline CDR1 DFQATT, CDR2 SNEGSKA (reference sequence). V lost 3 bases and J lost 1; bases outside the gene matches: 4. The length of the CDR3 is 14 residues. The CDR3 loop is CSASRGTGSYEQYF. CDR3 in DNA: TGCAGTGCTAGTCGAGGGACAGGGTCCTACGAGCAGTACTTC.

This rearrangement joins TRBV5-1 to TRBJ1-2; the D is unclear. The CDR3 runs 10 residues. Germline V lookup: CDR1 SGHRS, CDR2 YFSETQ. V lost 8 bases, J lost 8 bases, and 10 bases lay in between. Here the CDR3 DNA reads TGCGCCAGTCGTGTAAGAGGCTACACCTTC. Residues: CASRVRGYTF.

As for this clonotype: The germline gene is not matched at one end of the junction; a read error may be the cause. DNA of the CDR3: TGCAGTGCTAGACTGACGAGCGGGGGGGCCTACGAGCGGTACTTC. This encodes CSARLTSGGAYERYF. This chain connects TRBV20-1 to TRBJ2-7; 10 bases are shared with TRBD2. CDR1 and CDR2 (germline): DFQATT, SNEGSKA (reference sequence). The CDR3 totals 15 residues.

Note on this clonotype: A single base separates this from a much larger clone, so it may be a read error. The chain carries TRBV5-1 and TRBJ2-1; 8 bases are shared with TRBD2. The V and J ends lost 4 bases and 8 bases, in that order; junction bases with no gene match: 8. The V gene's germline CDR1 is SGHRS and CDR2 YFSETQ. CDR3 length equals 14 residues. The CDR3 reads CASSRPGGYDEQFF. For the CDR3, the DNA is TGCGCCAGCAGCCGCCCGGGAGGGTACGATGAGCAGTTCTTC. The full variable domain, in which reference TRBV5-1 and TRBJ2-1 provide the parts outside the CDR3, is KAGVTQTPRYLIKTRGQQVTLSCSPISGHRSVSWYQQTPGQGLQFLFEYFSETQRNKGNFPGRFSGRQFSNSRSEMNVSTLELGDSALYLCASSRPGGYDEQFFGPGTRLTVL.

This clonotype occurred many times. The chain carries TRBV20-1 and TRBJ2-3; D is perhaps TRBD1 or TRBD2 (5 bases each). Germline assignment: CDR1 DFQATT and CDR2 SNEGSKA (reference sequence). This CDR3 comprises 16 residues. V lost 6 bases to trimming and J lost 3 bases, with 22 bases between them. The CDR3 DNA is TGCAGTGCGGGAGAGGGAACAGGATGGTCGACAGATACGCAGTATTTT. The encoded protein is CSAGEGTGWSTDTQYF.